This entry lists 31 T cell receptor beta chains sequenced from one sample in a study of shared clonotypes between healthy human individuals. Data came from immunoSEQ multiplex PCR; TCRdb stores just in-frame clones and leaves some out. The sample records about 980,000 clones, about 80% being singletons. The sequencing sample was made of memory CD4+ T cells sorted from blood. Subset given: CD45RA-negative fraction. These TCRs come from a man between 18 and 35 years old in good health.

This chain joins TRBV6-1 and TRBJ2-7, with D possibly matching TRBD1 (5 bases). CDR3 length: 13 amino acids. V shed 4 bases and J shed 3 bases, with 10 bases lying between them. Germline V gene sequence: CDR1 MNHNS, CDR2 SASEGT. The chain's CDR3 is CASSAGRDYEQYF. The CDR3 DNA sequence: TGTGCCAGCAGTGCGGGCAGGGACTACGAGCAGTACTTC.

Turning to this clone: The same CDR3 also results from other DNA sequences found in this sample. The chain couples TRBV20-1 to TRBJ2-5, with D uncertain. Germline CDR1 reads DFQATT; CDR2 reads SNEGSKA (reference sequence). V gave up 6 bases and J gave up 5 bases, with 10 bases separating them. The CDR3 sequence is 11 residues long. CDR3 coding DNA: TGCAGTGCCCTAGTTTTGGAGACCCAGTACTTC. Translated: CSALVLETQYF.

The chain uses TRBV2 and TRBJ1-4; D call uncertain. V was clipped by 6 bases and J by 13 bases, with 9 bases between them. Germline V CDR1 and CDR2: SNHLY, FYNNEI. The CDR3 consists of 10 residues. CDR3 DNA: TGTGCCAGCAGGCGGACCCTACTGTTTTTT. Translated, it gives CASRRTLLFF.

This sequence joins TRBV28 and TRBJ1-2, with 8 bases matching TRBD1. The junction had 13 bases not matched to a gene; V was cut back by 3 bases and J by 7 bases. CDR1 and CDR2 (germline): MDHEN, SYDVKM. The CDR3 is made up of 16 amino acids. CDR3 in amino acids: CASSFRPRGRGGGYTF. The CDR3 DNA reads TGTGCCAGCAGTTTCCGGCCCAGGGGGCGAGGGGGTGGCTACACCTTC.

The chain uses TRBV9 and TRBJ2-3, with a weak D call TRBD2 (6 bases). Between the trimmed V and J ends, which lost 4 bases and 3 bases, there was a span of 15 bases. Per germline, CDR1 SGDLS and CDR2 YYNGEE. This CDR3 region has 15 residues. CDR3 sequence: CASSFRGAGTDTQYF. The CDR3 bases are TGTGCCAGCAGCTTCCGGGGTGCGGGGACAGATACGCAGTATTTT.

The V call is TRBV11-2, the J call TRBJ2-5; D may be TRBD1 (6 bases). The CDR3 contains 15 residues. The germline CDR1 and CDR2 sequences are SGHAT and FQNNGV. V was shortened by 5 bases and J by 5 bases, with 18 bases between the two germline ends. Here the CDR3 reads CASSRIQGFAETQYF. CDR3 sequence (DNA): TGTGCCAGCAGCAGAATACAGGGCTTTGCGGAGACCCAGTACTTC.

The CDR3 nucleotides read TGTGCCAGTAGCAGCCGCGCGGTTGAAAAACTGTTTTTT. Protein: CASSSRAVEKLFF. The chain links TRBV19 to TRBJ1-4; no clear D gene. The CDR3 has 13 amino acids. CDR1 is LNHDA and CDR2 is SQIVND in the germline V gene (reference sequence). Trimming cost V 6 bases and J 7 bases, with 12 bases left between them.

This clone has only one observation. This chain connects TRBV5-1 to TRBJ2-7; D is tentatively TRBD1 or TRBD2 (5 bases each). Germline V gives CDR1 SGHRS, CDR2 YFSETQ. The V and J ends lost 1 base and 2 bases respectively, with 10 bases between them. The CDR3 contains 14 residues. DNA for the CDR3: TGCGCCAGCAGCTTGATGAGGGGCCCCTACGAGCAGTACTTC. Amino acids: CASSLMRGPYEQYF.

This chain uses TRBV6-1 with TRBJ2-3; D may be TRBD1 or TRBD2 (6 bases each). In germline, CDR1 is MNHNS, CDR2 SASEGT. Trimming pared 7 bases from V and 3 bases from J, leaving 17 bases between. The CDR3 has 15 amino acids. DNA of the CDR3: TGTGCCAGCAATGCTATAGGAGGGACAACAGATACGCAGTATTTT. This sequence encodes CASNAIGGTTDTQYF.

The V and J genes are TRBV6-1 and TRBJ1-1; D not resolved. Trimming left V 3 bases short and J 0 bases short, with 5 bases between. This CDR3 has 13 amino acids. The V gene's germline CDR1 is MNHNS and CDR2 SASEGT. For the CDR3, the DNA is TGTGCCAGCAGTGATCAGATGAACACTGAAGCTTTCTTT. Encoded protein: CASSDQMNTEAFF.

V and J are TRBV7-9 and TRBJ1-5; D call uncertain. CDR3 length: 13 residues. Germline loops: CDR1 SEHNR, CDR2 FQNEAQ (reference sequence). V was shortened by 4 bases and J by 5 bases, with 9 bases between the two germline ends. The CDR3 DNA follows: TGTGCCAGCAGCTCGCCGAACGATCAGCCCCAGCATTTT. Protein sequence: CASSSPNDQPQHF.

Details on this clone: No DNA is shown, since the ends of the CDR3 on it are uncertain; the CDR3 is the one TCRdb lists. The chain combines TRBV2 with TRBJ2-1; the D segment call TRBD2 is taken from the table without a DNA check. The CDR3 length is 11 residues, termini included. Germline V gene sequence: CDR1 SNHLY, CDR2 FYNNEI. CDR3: CASGVASGIVF.

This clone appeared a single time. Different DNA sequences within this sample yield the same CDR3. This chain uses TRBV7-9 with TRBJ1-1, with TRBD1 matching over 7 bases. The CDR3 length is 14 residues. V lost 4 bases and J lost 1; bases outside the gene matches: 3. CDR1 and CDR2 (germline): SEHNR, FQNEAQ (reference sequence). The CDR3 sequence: CASSSGTENTEAFF. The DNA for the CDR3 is TGTGCCAGCAGCTCCGGGACAGAGAACACTGAAGCTTTCTTT.

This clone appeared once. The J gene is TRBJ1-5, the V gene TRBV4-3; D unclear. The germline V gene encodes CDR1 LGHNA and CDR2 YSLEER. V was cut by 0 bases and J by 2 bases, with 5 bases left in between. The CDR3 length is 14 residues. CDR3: CASSQERRNQPQHF. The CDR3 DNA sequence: TGCGCCAGCAGCCAAGAACGGCGCAATCAGCCCCAGCATTTT.

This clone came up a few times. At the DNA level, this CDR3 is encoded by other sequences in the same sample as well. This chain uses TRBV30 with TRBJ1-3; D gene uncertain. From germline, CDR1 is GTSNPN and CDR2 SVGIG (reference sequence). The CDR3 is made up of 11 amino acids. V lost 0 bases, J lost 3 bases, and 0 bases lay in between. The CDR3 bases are TGTGCCTGGAGTGTTGGAAACACCATATATTTT. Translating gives CAWSVGNTIYF.

CDR3: CASSGTGNRDTQYF. The DNA for the CDR3 is TGCGCCAGCAGTGGGACAGGGAATAGAGATACGCAGTATTTT. The V gene is TRBV5-1, the J gene TRBJ2-3; 9 positions match TRBD1. Looked up from germline, CDR1 is SGHRS and CDR2 is YFSETQ. Trimming cost V 5 bases and J 5 bases; bases outside gene matches: 6. There are 14 residues in the CDR3.

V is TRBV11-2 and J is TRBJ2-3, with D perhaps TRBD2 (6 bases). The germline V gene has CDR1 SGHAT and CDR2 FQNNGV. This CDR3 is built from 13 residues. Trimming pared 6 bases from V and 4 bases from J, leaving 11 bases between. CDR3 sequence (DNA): TGTGCCAGCAGTCCGACTAGTTCAGATACGCAGTATTTT. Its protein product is CASSPTSSDTQYF.

The CDR3 spells CAWNIRTECYTF. DNA of the CDR3: TGTGCCTGGAATATCAGGACAGAATGTTACACCTTC. The genes are TRBV30 and TRBJ1-2; a weak D match, TRBD1 (6 bases). This CDR3 contains 12 residues. The germline V gene encodes CDR1 GTSNPN and CDR2 SVGIG (reference sequence). V was shortened by 4 bases and J by 11 bases, with 17 bases between the two germline ends.

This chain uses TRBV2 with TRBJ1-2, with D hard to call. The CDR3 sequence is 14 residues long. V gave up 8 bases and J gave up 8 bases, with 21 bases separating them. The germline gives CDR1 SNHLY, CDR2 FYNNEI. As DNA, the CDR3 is TGTGCCAGCTATTTGTGGACTCCTAGTGGAGGCTACACCTTC. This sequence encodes CASYLWTPSGGYTF.

The CDR3 region has the DNA TGCGCCAGCCTCCCGGACCAGACCTATGGCTACACCTTC. Its protein is CASLPDQTYGYTF. The J gene is TRBJ1-2, the V gene TRBV10-1; D is unresolved. There are 13 residues in the CDR3. Germline CDR1 and CDR2: WNHNN and SYGVQD (reference sequence). Trimming took 8 bases from V and 4 from J, leaving 14 bases between them.

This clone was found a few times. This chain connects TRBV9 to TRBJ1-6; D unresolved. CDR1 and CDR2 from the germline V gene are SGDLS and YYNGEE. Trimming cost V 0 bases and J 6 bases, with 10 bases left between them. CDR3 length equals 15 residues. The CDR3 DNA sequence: TGTGCCAGCAGCGTAGACATTGGTGGTAATTCACCCCTCCACTTT. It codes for CASSVDIGGNSPLHF.

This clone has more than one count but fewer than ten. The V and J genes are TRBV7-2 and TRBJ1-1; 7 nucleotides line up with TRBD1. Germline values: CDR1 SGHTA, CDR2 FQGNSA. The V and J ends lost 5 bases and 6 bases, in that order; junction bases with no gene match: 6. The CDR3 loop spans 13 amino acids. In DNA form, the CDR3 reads TGTGCCAGCAGCCTAGACAGGGTCTCTGAAGCTTTCTTT. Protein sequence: CASSLDRVSEAFF.

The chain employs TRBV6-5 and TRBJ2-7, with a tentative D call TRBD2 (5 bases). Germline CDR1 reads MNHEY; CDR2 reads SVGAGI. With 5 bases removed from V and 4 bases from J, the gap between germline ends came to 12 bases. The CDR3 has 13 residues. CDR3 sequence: CASSKAGGYEQYF. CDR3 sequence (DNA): TGTGCCAGCAGTAAGGCAGGAGGATACGAGCAGTACTTC.

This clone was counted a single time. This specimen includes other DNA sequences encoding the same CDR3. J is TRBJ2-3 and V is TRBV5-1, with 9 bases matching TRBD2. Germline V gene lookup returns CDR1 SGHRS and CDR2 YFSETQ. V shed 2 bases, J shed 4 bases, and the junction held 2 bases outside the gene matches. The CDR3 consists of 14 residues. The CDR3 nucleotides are TGCGCCAGCAGCTTAGCGGGGGGATCAGATACGCAGTATTTT. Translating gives CASSLAGGSDTQYF.

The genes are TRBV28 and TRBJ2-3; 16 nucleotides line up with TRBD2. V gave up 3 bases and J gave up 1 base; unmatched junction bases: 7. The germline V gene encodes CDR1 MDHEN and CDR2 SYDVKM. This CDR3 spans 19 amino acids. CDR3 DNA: TGTGCCAGCAGTTTCCCGGGACTAGCGGGGGGGCCGGGCACAGATACGCAGTATTTT. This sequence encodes CASSFPGLAGGPGTDTQYF.

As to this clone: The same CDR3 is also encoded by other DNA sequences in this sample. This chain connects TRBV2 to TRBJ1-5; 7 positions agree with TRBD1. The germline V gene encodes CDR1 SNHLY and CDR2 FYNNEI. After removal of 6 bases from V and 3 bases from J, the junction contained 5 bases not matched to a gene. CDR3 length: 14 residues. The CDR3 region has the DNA TGTGCCAGCAGGGGGGACAGCCCCAATCAGCCCCAGCATTTT. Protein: CASRGDSPNQPQHF.

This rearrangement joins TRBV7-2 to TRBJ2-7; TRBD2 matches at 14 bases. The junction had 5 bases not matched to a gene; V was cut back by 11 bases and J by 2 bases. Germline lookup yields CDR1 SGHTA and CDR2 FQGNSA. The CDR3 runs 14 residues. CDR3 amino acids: CASGLAGGPYEQYF. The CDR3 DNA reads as TGTGCCTCTGGACTAGCGGGAGGACCCTACGAGCAGTACTTC. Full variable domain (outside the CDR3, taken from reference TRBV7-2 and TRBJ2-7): GAGVSQSPSNKVTEKGKDVELRCDPISGHTALYWYRQSLGQGLEFLIYFQGNSAPDKSGLPSDRFSAERTGGSVSTLTIQRTQQEDSAVYLCASGLAGGPYEQYFGPGTRLTVT.

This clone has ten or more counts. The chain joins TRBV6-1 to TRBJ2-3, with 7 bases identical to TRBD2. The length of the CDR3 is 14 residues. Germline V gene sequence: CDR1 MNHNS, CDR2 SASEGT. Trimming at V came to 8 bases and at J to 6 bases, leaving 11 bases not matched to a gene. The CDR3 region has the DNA TGTGCCAGCCTAGAGGGCGGGGGTATGGATACGCAGTATTTT. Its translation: CASLEGGGMDTQYF.

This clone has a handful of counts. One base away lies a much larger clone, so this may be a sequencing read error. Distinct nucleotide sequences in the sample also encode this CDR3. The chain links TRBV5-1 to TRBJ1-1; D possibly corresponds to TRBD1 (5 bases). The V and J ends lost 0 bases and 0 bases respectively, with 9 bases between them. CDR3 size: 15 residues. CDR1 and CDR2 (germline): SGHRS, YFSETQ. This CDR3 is CASSLVGGLNTEAFF. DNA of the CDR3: TGCGCCAGCAGCTTGGTCGGGGGGTTGAACACTGAAGCTTTCTTT.

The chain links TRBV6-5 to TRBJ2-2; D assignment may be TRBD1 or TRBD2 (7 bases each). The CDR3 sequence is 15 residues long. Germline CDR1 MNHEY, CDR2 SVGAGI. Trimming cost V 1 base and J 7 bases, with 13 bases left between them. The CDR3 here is CASSYLQGRDGELFF. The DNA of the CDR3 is TGTGCCAGCAGTTACTTACAGGGGAGGGACGGGGAGCTGTTTTTT.

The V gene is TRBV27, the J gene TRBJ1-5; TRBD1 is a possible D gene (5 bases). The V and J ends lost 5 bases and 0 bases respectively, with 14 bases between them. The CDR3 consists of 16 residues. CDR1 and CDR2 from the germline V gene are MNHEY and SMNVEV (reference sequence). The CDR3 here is CASSRLTDSSNQPQHF. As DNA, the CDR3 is TGTGCCAGCAGTCGCCTTACCGACAGTAGCAATCAGCCCCAGCATTTT.